The 12 T cell receptor beta chains in this list originate from one sample, sequenced in a study of shared clonotypes between healthy human individuals. Data came from immunoSEQ multiplex PCR; TCRdb stores just in-frame clones and leaves some out. The table includes about 2.4 million clones, roughly 93% detected once. What was sequenced was naive CD4+ T cells from PBMCs. Subset in this sample: CD45RA+ positively selected. The receptors were sampled from a man aged 18-30 years in good health. Some clones in this sample may be carry-over from other donors' samples.

The rearrangement links TRBV2 to TRBJ2-5, with D maybe TRBD1 (6 bases). The CDR3 is 16 amino acids. Trimming pared 0 bases from V and 3 bases from J, leaving 14 bases between. Germline assignment: CDR1 SNHLY and CDR2 FYNNEI. CDR3 DNA: TGTGCCAGCAGTGAAGCAATCGGCAGGGGCGAAGAGACCCAGTACTTC. It specifies CASSEAIGRGEETQYF.

The chain recombines TRBV21-1 with TRBJ2-3; the tabulated D call, TRBD2, remains unverified against the DNA. TRBV21-1 is tagged as a pseudogene. The CDR3 has 14 amino acids. The CDR3 protein is CASRGRRGTDTQYF. CDR3 bases: TGTGCCAGCCGAGGAAGGCGGGGCACAGATACGCAGTATTTT.

This rearrangement joins TRBV28 to TRBJ2-7; no clear D gene. V gave up 7 bases and J gave up 9 bases, with 13 bases separating them. There are 11 residues in the CDR3. CDR1 and CDR2 (germline): MDHEN, SYDVKM. The CDR3 loop is CASTAFDGQYF. The CDR3 nucleotides read TGTGCCAGCACAGCCTTTGACGGGCAGTACTTC.

J is TRBJ2-1 and V is TRBV7-3; TRBD1 matches at 7 bases. The CDR3 runs to 12 residues. CDR1 and CDR2 (germline): SGHTA, FQGTGA. V lost 4 bases to trimming and J lost 7 bases; unmatched junction nucleotides: 1. The CDR3 nucleotides read TGTGCCAGCAGCTCGACAGGGAATGAGCAGTTCTTC. It yields the protein CASSSTGNEQFF.

The chain recombines TRBV6-5 with TRBJ1-2, with 8 bases fitting TRBD1. V lost 11 bases to trimming and J lost 6 bases; unmatched junction nucleotides: 8. The CDR3 loop spans 12 amino acids. Germline-derived CDR1 and CDR2 are MNHEY and SVGAGI. CDR3 region: CAVTGGVDGYTF. The CDR3 DNA reads TGTGCCGTAACAGGGGGGGTGGATGGCTACACCTTC.

The chain uses TRBV7-2 and TRBJ1-2, with TRBD1 matching over 9 bases. There are 16 residues in the CDR3. The germline CDR1 and CDR2 sequences are SGHTA and FQGNSA. The trim removed 4 bases at V and 1 base at J, leaving 7 bases unmatched. CDR3 protein: CASSSDRGIVNYGYTF. As DNA, the CDR3 is TGTGCCAGCAGCTCGGACAGGGGTATTGTTAACTATGGCTACACCTTC. The whole variable domain, remainder taken from reference TRBV7-2 and TRBJ1-2, is GAGVSQSPSNKVTEKGKDVELRCDPISGHTALYWYRQSLGQGLEFLIYFQGNSAPDKSGLPSDRFSAERTGGSVSTLTIQRTQQEDSAVYLCASSSDRGIVNYGYTFGSGTRLTVV.

This sequence joins TRBV9 and TRBJ2-3; 9 bases are a match to TRBD1. The CDR3 runs to 16 residues. V trimming: 3 bases; J trimming: 2 bases; junction bases outside the gene matches: 7. Germline-derived CDR1 and CDR2 are SGDLS and YYNGEE. CDR3 amino acids: CASSAWTGAHTDTQYF. Written as DNA, the CDR3 is TGTGCCAGCAGCGCCTGGACAGGGGCGCACACAGATACGCAGTATTTT. Using reference TRBV9 and TRBJ2-3 for the parts outside the CDR3, the full variable domain is DSGVTQTPKHLITATGQRVTLRCSPRSGDLSVYWYQQSLDQGLQFLIQYYNGEERAKGNILERFSAQQFPDLHSELNLSSLELGDSALYFCASSAWTGAHTDTQYFGPGTRLTVL.

The rearrangement uses TRBV27 and TRBJ2-5; 8 bases align to TRBD1. The CDR3 covers 15 residues. The germline V gene encodes CDR1 MNHEY and CDR2 SMNVEV (reference sequence). J gave up 5 bases and V 8 bases, and 13 bases lay outside the gene matches. The CDR3 sequence is CASSTGTGPPETQYF. CDR3 coding DNA: TGTGCCAGCTCAACCGGGACAGGTCCTCCTGAGACCCAGTACTTC.

This clone has a handful of counts. The chain combines TRBV27 with TRBJ2-7; D perhaps matches TRBD1 (5 bases). Germline CDR1 and CDR2: MNHEY and SMNVEV (reference sequence). V gave up 6 bases and J gave up 1 base, with 13 bases separating them. This CDR3 comprises 14 residues. CDR3 in DNA: TGTGCCAGCAGCATCCAGGGAATGTCCTACGAGCAGTACTTC. Translating it yields CASSIQGMSYEQYF.

The chain carries TRBV14 and TRBJ2-1; D remains ambiguous. There are 18 residues in the CDR3. Germline CDR1 SGHDN, CDR2 FVKESK. V lost 2 bases and J 2 bases, leaving 19 bases between the germline ends. CDR3 nucleotides: TGTGCCAGCAGCCAACCCACCGTGAACAGACACCCCTACAATGAGCAGTTCTTC. Residues: CASSQPTVNRHPYNEQFF.

The chain couples TRBV30 to TRBJ1-3; D is unclear. This CDR3 has 12 amino acids. Germline V gene data show CDR1 as GTSNPN and CDR2 as SVGIG (reference sequence). V lost 2 bases and J lost 4, with 6 bases in between. The CDR3 loop is CAWSLNGNTIYF. The CDR3 region has the DNA TGTGCCTGGAGTTTAAACGGAAACACCATATATTTT.

The J gene is TRBJ2-4, the V gene TRBV2; D not resolved. CDR3 length equals 14 residues. CDR1 is SNHLY, CDR2 FYNNEI, per germline. Trimming took 7 bases from V and 0 from J, leaving 10 bases between them. The CDR3 DNA is TGTGCCAGCACCCGCCGGGTAGCCAAAAACATTCAGTACTTC. Encoded protein: CASTRRVAKNIQYF.